This TCR beta chain stems from a study of cytomegalovirus exposure and HLA in healthy donors (dated 2017 in TCRdb). With regard to the full study: In an earlier analysis of approximately 640 of the donors, 250 to 350 Gb of sequence data and 100 million or so unique TCR beta sequences from 180 million or so T cells were reported. About 300 gigabases of sequencing data and roughly 80 million unique TCR sequences made up an early release that covered several hundred HLA-typed donors. Of the approximately 370 genotyped donors, 65% to 90% were placed in the genetic ancestry cluster associated with self-reported Caucasian donors. The aim of the study was to test whether cataloging public T cell receptors could identify signatures of past pathogen exposure. The T cell repertoires of some 700 subjects were profiled by immunosequencing and related to cytomegalovirus serostatus. Besides the first cohort of roughly 660 subjects, a separate validation cohort made up of roughly 120 different subjects was used. The study combined high-throughput TCR immunosequencing, statistical association of individual TCRs with disease status, and machine learning to predict cytomegalovirus infection status. A later analysis re-examined previously published TCR beta repertoires from several hundred donors and added high-resolution HLA genotyping to investigate patterns of TCR occurrence. The later analysis used no new phenotypic data to find candidate immune exposures, relying instead on TCR beta sequences and their occurrence across donors. An earlier analysis of 587 of the donors used high-throughput TCR beta sequencing to judge whether each TCR beta V gene segment behaved as functional or pseudogenic. Donor age, sex, ethnicity and CMV serostatus were compiled together with the repertoire data. A later genetic analysis used genome-wide SNP genotypes for about 60% of the roughly 670 donors, treating that subset as a discovery cohort. Every discovery cohort repertoire had been produced on one sequencing platform. Class I and class II HLA loci were covered by the typing at four-digit resolution. Typing coverage differed by locus: A, B, C, DRB1 and DQB1 were typed in about 629-630 donors, DQA1 in about 560, DPA1 in around 580, and DPB1 in roughly 450. Four or five DR-DQ haplotypes were handled as single units for association and clustering, since linkage in the cohort was strong. Among roughly 400 genotyped donors of the cohort, an average of about 240,000 unique TCR beta nucleotide sequences were sequenced per donor, around 20% of them non-productive. The paper as a whole reports these results and caveats: A later genetic analysis reported fewer N-insertions in productive TCRs among donors in an Asian-associated ancestry cluster than the roughly 700-donor mean. V-gene and J-gene trimming of TCR beta chains was associated with a missense DCLRE1C variant in a later genetic analysis, and the association was replicated in an independent cohort. The earlier analysis of almost 600 of the donors excluded seventeen rarely observed V segments, including chromosome 9 orphons, because counts were too low. According to the authors, the approach could potentially be generalized to other disease states and immunological phenotypes. A few of the identified cytomegalovirus-associated TCR beta chains were confirmed in vitro to be specific for cytomegalovirus antigens. A later analysis found that most CMV-associated TCR beta chains appeared HLA-restricted, with HLA associations seemingly driven largely by CMV exposure. CMV serostatus was the only immune exposure information available for the cohort. While some public TCRs were present in many individuals, most TCR sequences turned up only very rarely across donors. In a later analysis, HLA-associated TCR beta chains were found to be more clonally expanded and to have lower generation probabilities than equally common non-associated chains. In a later analysis, the rate of TCR association differed among HLA loci, with DRB1 alleles having the most associated TCRs and HLA-C alleles having the fewest. A further reported finding was that TCR beta sequences accurately predicted the HLA-A and HLA-B alleles for most subjects in the first cohort. The study gave a list of some 150 TCR beta chains associated with cytomegalovirus. A later analysis reported that several top co-occurrence clusters appeared linked to parvovirus B19, influenza, CMV and Epstein-Barr virus. Cytomegalovirus status was reported to be diagnosed by the classifier with high specificity and sensitivity in both the original and validation cohorts. Assigning TCR associations to individual alleles was difficult when HLA alleles, especially DR and DQ, strongly co-occurred. HLA typing was unavailable for some donors at each locus, so association tests used only the typed subset. Because the 87-base-pair reads could not distinguish some IMGT-functional V segments, including TRBV6-2 and TRBV6-3, those segments were excluded. A later analysis associated roughly 17,000 TCR beta sequences with specific HLA alleles at a false discovery rate of 0.05. Correlated functional status among segregating V segments might be attributable to linkage disequilibrium, but an unknown experimental factor could not be ruled out. The cohort was sequenced for TCR beta chains only, and without alpha or paired-chain data the features that could be detected were limited. Presence/absence analyses assumed roughly uniform sequencing depth across donors, an assumption that may not hold. A cluster of highly shared sequence variants was judged likely to represent a technical artifact of the sequencing pipeline. In an earlier analysis of around 600 of the donors, most TCR beta V segments were observed in productive rearrangements about 90% or about 30% of the time, broadly matching IMGT annotations.

The cohort was made up of around 720 healthy bone marrow donors. At the time of sampling, all cohort members were nominally healthy, though unrecorded immune exposures were likely present. The donor tested CMV seronegative, placing the donor among the approximately 400 seronegative members of the cohort. Each donor provided a peripheral blood sample, and peripheral blood mononuclear cells were used for TCR beta sequencing. The Qiagen DNeasy Blood Extraction Kit was used to extract genomic DNA from the blood cell samples. Library prep was done by the immunoSEQ multiplex PCR assay. The multiplex PCR relied on a mix of 60 forward primers for TCR Vbeta segments and 13 reverse primers for TCR Jbeta segments. The CDR3 region of rearranged TCR beta genes was amplified from genomic DNA with a multiplex PCR assay. Amplified TCR beta libraries were sequenced as 87-base-pair reads on the Illumina HiSeq System. Per the source publication's procedure: In a later analysis, tens of millions of unique TCR beta chains were counted across the roughly 610 repertoires, and approximately 11 million of these chains were shared by at least two donors. To remove PCR and sequencing errors, raw reads were error-corrected and collapsed into unique sequences using a nearest-neighbor algorithm that merged closely related sequences. V, D and J gene segments were assigned by aligning CDR3 sequences to IMGT reference sequences. For a sequence to be retained, at least a six-nucleotide match to both a V gene segment and a J gene segment was required. Rearrangements were called productive when the CDR3 lacked stop codons and stayed in frame with V and J; all others were non-productive. CDR3 was defined according to IMGT convention as the region running from the second conserved V-encoded cysteine to the conserved J-encoded phenylalanine. Sequences without an unambiguous match to a single V gene segment were excluded from the earlier analysis of approximately 560 of the donors. In an earlier analysis of 587 of the donors, V segments were called functional above 56.7% productive rearrangements and were called segregating when the between-donor standard deviation exceeded 5%. A statistical classification framework was built for diagnosing cytomegalovirus status from the catalog of TCR beta chain sequences. In a later analysis, TCR nucleotide sequences were compared against IMGT/GENE-DB human TR gene sequences so that V and J genes could be assigned. In a later analysis, CDR3 sequences and most-parsimonious VDJ recombination scenarios were assigned using the TCRdist pipeline. In a later analysis, every TCR beta chain was defined by the combination of its CDR3 amino acid sequence and its V-gene family, and reads without a unique V-gene family were dropped. A later analysis removed 592 highly shared, low-generation-probability nucleotide sequences to deal with suspected cross-contamination and a sequencing artifact. For each public chain, a later analysis derived a clonal expansion index from normalized ranks of inferred template counts within each repertoire. In a later analysis, generation probabilities were computed using a VDJ recombination model fitted to out-of-frame rearrangements, and the results were checked against IGoR. In a later analysis, hypergeometric tests were used to score TCR-TCR, TCR-HLA and TCR-CMV co-occurrence, with a repertoire-size bias correction applied to TCR pairs. In a later analysis, false discovery rates were estimated by permuting HLA or CMV assignments 20 times. In a later analysis, co-occurring TCRs were grouped using DBSCAN, with TCRdist sequence similarity added in when clustering inside HLA-allele-positive subsets. Repertoires with fewer than 30,000 or more than 120,000 public chains, plus five repertoires with anomalous nucleotide sharing, were excluded from co-occurrence clustering. TCRdb took this table from immuneACCESS and kept in-frame rearrangements with V and J called. Such tables lack part of the clones; where checked against another copy, unresolved V genes explain under half of the gap, and the rest is unexplained. The DNA gave D and trimming, while V, J and clone size come from that table. The sample table records 160,000 or so clones. The top ten clones comprise roughly 2% of the sample.

Of note for this clone: What this receptor recognizes is not known.

The germline V end is reduced by 4 bases and the J end by 4 bases; junction bases left unmatched: 5. Reading the germline V gene gives CDR1 SGHRS and CDR2 YFSETQ. The CDR3 runs 14 amino acids, cysteine and phenylalanine included. Just the 42-base CDR3 DNA is kept, in frame starting at base 1. Specimen: PBMCs. This TCR was recovered from a man aged 25-45 years in good health and CMV-seronegative. This chain is built from TRBV5-1 and TRBJ2-3; 8 of the junction bases match TRBD2. The nucleotide sequence reads as follows: TGCGCCAGCAGCCGGGAGGGCCAGGCAGATACGCAGTATTTT. This encodes CASSREGQADTQYF.